Listed below are T cell receptor beta chains from one sample, sequenced in a study of Ad26.COV2.S vaccination and SARS-CoV-2 variants. Repertoires were generated with immunoSEQ multiplex PCR, while TCRdb's copy carries only in-frame clones and drops some. Among fewer than 400,000 clones listed, about 86% were seen once. Sample: peripheral blood, taken in a trial of Ad26.COV2.S vaccine versus placebo. These receptors originate from a person between 18 and 60 years old who received the Ad26.COV2.S COVID-19 vaccine or a placebo. The CDR3 runs from the conserved cysteine through the conserved F or W. D genes are given only for firm matches. The size field is filled for only some rows; it gives once, few, many or a size class.

D gene	V gene	J gene	clone size	CDR3 DNA	CDR3 protein
TRBD1	TRBV5-1	TRBJ2-1	.	TGCGCCAGCAGCACCGACAGGGGGCCTGGGAATGAGCAGTTCTTC	CASSTDRGPGNEQFF
.	TRBV5-6	TRBJ2-4	.	TGTGCCAGCAGATTGGGACTAGCCAAAAACATTCAGTACTTC	CASRLGLAKNIQYF
.	TRBV7-9	TRBJ2-7	.	TGTGCCAGCAGCTTAGTTGGCTCCGAGCAGTACTTC	CASSLVGSEQYF
.	TRBV6-5	TRBJ1-1	.	TGTGCCAGCAGTAGAAACGGGGGGAACACTGAAGCTTTCTTT	CASSRNGGNTEAFF
.	TRBV21-1	TRBJ1-1	.	TGTGCCAGCGGCCGCTGTACGAGGGGCACTGAAGCTTTCTTT	CASGRCTRGTEAFF
.	TRBV11-2	TRBJ2-7	few	TGTGCCAGCAGCCTGCGGGGCGGGTCGGGGAGCGAGCAGTACTTC	CASSLRGGSGSEQYF
.	TRBV6-4	TRBJ2-1	.	TGTGCCACCACGTTGGGGAATGAGCAGTTCTTC	CATTLGNEQFF
.	TRBV6-2/TRBV6-3	TRBJ1-2	.	TGTGCCAGCAGTTATAATGTGGGACACCCTCATGGCTACACCTTC	CASSYNVGHPHGYTF
.	TRBV3-1/TRBV3-2	TRBJ2-1	.	TGTGCCAGCAGCCAAGATGCTCCCGTCTGGTCCTACAATGAGCAGTTCTTC	CASSQDAPVWSYNEQFF
.	TRBV18	TRBJ1-1	once	TGTGCCAGCTCCCCTCGGACCAGGGAGGGGAACACTGAAGCTTTCTTT	CASSPRTREGNTEAFF
.	TRBV27	TRBJ2-1	.	TGTGCCAGCAGTTTGGGAGGCTCCTACAATGAGCAGTTCTTC	CASSLGGSYNEQFF
.	TRBV27	TRBJ1-4	.	TGTGCCAGCAGTTTCAGGGGCTCGGGGGAAAAACTGTTTTTT	CASSFRGSGEKLFF
TRBD2	TRBV6-2/TRBV6-3	TRBJ2-2	.	TGTGCCAGCAGTTCAAGGACTAGCGGGGACCCAGGCGGGGAGCTGTTTTTT	CASSSRTSGDPGGELFF
TRBD1	TRBV7-9	TRBJ2-7	.	TGTGCCAGCACCTCGGACGGGACAGTGAGAAACGAGCAGTACTTC	CASTSDGTVRNEQYF
.	TRBV4-1	TRBJ1-3	.	TGCGCCAGCAGCCAAGCCAAGGTATATGGAAACACCATATATTTT	CASSQAKVYGNTIYF
TRBD1	TRBV5-1	TRBJ2-1	.	TGCGCCAGCAGCCAAGGACAGGGTTTAATAAATGAGCAGTTCTTC	CASSQGQGLINEQFF
.	TRBV4-1	TRBJ1-2	.	TGCGCCAGCAGCCAAGGATCCGGAACTTATGGCTACACCTTC	CASSQGSGTYGYTF
.	TRBV10-3	TRBJ2-5	.	TGTGCCATCAGTGAGAATGTGGGGCGCGAGACCCAGTACTTC	CAISENVGRETQYF
.	TRBV5-1	TRBJ1-1	.	TGCGCCAGCAGCTTGGGTACTAGGGGGGAGACTGAAGCTTTCTTT	CASSLGTRGETEAFF
TRBD1	TRBV27	TRBJ1-5	.	TGTGCCAGCAGTCCAAATACAGGGGGTTCGCAGCCCCAGCATTTT	CASSPNTGGSQPQHF
.	TRBV6-5	TRBJ1-1	.	TGTGCCAGCAGTTACGGGGAATTGGGGAACACTGAAGCTTTCTTT	CASSYGELGNTEAFF
TRBD2	TRBV6-2/TRBV6-3	TRBJ2-3	.	TGTGCCAGCAGTCCGGGACTAGCGGGGGGGAACACAGATACGCAGTATTTT	CASSPGLAGGNTDTQYF
.	TRBV11-2	TRBJ1-1	.	TGTGCCAGCAGCTTAGACCCACAGTCTGAAGCTTTCTTT	CASSLDPQSEAFF
TRBD1	TRBV5-1	TRBJ1-4	.	TGCGCCAGCAGCTTGGCGACAGGGTTTGATGAAAAACTGTTTTTT	CASSLATGFDEKLFF
.	TRBV7-9	TRBJ1-4	.	TGTGCCGGACTCCTGGAGGGCGCCGATGAAAAACTGTTTTTT	CAGLLEGADEKLFF
TRBD1	TRBV30	TRBJ1-1	.	TGTGCCTGGGGACAGGTGATGGGGTCTGAAGCTTTCTTT	CAWGQVMGSEAFF
TRBD1	TRBV7-2	TRBJ1-1	.	TGTGCCAGCAGCCTACACTCGGGACAGGTGGGCACTGAAGCTTTCTTT	CASSLHSGQVGTEAFF
.	TRBV7-3	TRBJ2-3	few	TGTGCCAGCAGCTTAATGGGGGGTTTCACAGATACGCAGTATTTT	CASSLMGGFTDTQYF
TRBD1	TRBV30	TRBJ1-6	.	TGTGCCTGGACCGGGACAGGGTCTTCACCCCTCCACTTT	CAWTGTGSSPLHF
.	TRBV14	TRBJ1-2	once	TGTGCCAGCAGCCAGAACAGGGTTTCATCGGGAAGTGGCTACACCTTC	CASSQNRVSSGSGYTF